The 31 T cell receptor beta chains below were found in one sample sequenced in a study of identical twins. TCRdb re-called the 5' RACE reads with MiXCR, one entry per CDR3 protein. The sample has more than 200,000 distinct CDR3 sequences; approximately 9% are singletons. Specimen: memory (CD45RO+) T cells sorted from blood. The receptors here all came from a woman aged 18 to 35 in good health.

This chain links TRBV6-5 with TRBJ2-3; 12 nucleotides line up with TRBD2. J gave up 4 bases and V 0 bases, and 5 bases lay outside the gene matches. Germline V gene data show CDR1 as MNHEY and CDR2 as SVGAGI. The CDR3 spans 17 residues. DNA of the CDR3: TGTGCCAGCAGTTACTCTCCTAGCGGGGGGGCCGCAGATACGCAGTATTTT. Residues: CASSYSPSGGAADTQYF.

This sequence joins TRBV3-1 and TRBJ2-1; 8 bases are a match to TRBD2. The CDR3 is 16 amino acids. J gave up 5 bases and V 1 base, and 7 bases lay outside the gene matches. CDR1 is LGHDT, CDR2 YNNKEL, per germline (reference sequence). In nucleotides, the CDR3 is TGTGCCAGCAGCCAAGGAAGGCTAGCGGGCAACAATGAGCAGTTCTTC. The encoded protein is CASSQGRLAGNNEQFF.

This clonotype has more than one count but fewer than ten. V gene TRBV30 combines with J gene TRBJ2-2; 12 bases align to TRBD2. V lost 0 bases to trimming and J lost 4 bases; unmatched junction nucleotides: 6. This CDR3 spans 17 amino acids. In germline, CDR1 is GTSNPN, CDR2 SVGIG (reference sequence). The CDR3 DNA sequence: TGTGCCTGGAGTGTACGAAGACTAGCGGGAGTCACCGGGGAGCTGTTTTTT. This encodes CAWSVRRLAGVTGELFF.

At least ten counts were recorded for this clonotype. The chain links TRBV9 to TRBJ2-2, with 9 bases identical to TRBD2. The CDR3 extends over 20 amino acids. The V and J ends lost 4 bases and 3 bases, in that order; junction bases with no gene match: 19. Germline lookup yields CDR1 SGDLS and CDR2 YYNGEE. The CDR3 region has the DNA TGTGCCAGCAGCTACCAATTGGGCGGGGGGGCCCTGCAGTACACCGGGGAGCTGTTTTTT. Its translation is CASSYQLGGGALQYTGELFF.

This clonotype was observed many times. CDR3 nucleotides: TGTGCCAGCAGGGACGGGGTTGGTCAGCCCCAGCATTTT. It translates to CASRDGVGQPQHF. The chain joins TRBV2 to TRBJ1-5; D call uncertain. This CDR3 is built from 13 residues. Trimming cost V 6 bases and J 6 bases, with 12 bases left between them. CDR1 SNHLY and CDR2 FYNNEI come from the germline V gene.

This clonotype was counted ten times or more. The rearrangement joins TRBV29-1 to TRBJ1-2; D call uncertain. Germline CDR1 and CDR2: SQVTM and ANQGSEA. CDR3 size: 11 residues. V shed 5 bases and J shed 6 bases, with 10 bases lying between them. CDR3 residues: CSVSDWDGYTF. Here the CDR3 DNA reads TGCAGCGTTTCGGATTGGGATGGCTACACCTTC. The variable domain in full, with the rest retrieved from reference TRBV29-1 and TRBJ1-2, is SAVISQKPSRDICQRGTSLTIQCQVDSQVTMMFWYRQQPGQSLTLIATANQGSEATYESGFVIDKFPISRPNLTFSTLTVSNMSPEDSSIYLCSVSDWDGYTFGSGTRLTVV.

This clonotype has just a few counts. The chain uses TRBV11-2 and TRBJ1-3; D perhaps matches TRBD1 (6 bases). The CDR3 totals 18 residues. Germline CDR1 reads SGHAT; CDR2 reads FQNNGV. The ends were cut back, 6 bases at V and 1 base at J, with 22 bases in the middle. CDR3 DNA sequence: TGTGCCAGCAGAAAAAGGGAGACAGGAACTTATTCTGGAAACACCATATATTTT. Translating it yields CASRKRETGTYSGNTIYF. Based on the CDR3 plus reference TRBV11-2 and TRBJ1-3, the full variable domain is EAGVAQSPRYKIIEKRQSVAFWCNPISGHATLYWYQQILGQGPKLLIQFQNNGVVDDSQLPKDRFSAERLKGVDSTLKIQPAKLEDSAVYLCASRKRETGTYSGNTIYFGEGSWLTVV.

This clonotype was found many times. This chain uses TRBV12-3 or TRBV12-4 with TRBJ2-1; D not resolved. Trimming took 2 bases from V and 11 from J, leaving 13 bases between them. There are 13 residues in the CDR3. The CDR3 protein is CASSLKGHEKQFF. In DNA, the CDR3 is TGTGCCAGCAGTTTAAAAGGGCACGAAAAGCAGTTCTTC.

Only a few counts were recorded for this clonotype. V and J are TRBV9 and TRBJ2-2; TRBD1 agrees at 7 bases. Germline assignment: CDR1 SGDLS and CDR2 YYNGEE. This CDR3 comprises 15 residues. Unmatched junction bases numbered 9, after V lost 4 bases and J lost 6 bases. CDR3 nucleotides: TGTGCCAGCAGCCCTTCGACAGGGATCGCCGGGGAGCTGTTTTTT. It specifies CASSPSTGIAGELFF.

This clonotype was counted a few times. V and J are TRBV18 and TRBJ2-7; D may be TRBD2 (6 bases). The V end was cut by 5 bases, the J end by 4 bases, with 15 bases between. The germline gives CDR1 KGHSH, CDR2 LQKENI. The length of the CDR3 is 14 residues. CDR3 nucleotides: TGTGCCAGCTCAATCGGGACTGGGCAATACGAGCAGTACTTC. Translated, it gives CASSIGTGQYEQYF.

This clonotype was observed a handful of times. This chain joins TRBV5-1 and TRBJ2-2, with 9 bases lining up with TRBD2. In germline, CDR1 is SGHRS, CDR2 YFSETQ. The CDR3 is 14 amino acids. Trimming at V came to 4 bases and at J to 7 bases, leaving 5 bases not matched to a gene. The CDR3 coding sequence is TGCGCCAGCAGCCTCGGACTAGCGAGCGGGGAGCTGTTTTTT. This sequence encodes CASSLGLASGELFF.

This clonotype showed up many times. The genes are TRBV4-3 and TRBJ2-1; D might be TRBD2 (7 bases). Germline assignment: CDR1 LGHNA and CDR2 YSLEER. The CDR3 runs 16 residues. Trimming removed 0 bases at V and 6 bases at J, with 15 bases between. CDR3 DNA sequence: TGCGCCAGCAGCCAAGAAGGGGGGAGGGCCCCCAATGAGCAGTTCTTC. It encodes CASSQEGGRAPNEQFF.

The chain is built from TRBV20-1 and TRBJ2-3, with D possibly TRBD2 on 6 matching bases. The V end lost 3 bases, the J end lost 2 bases, and 12 bases lay between the germline ends. Germline CDR1 is DFQATT and CDR2 is SNEGSKA (reference sequence). CDR3 size: 14 residues. DNA of the CDR3: TGCAGTGCTAGTTGGGACTCGGACACAGATACGCAGTATTTT. This sequence encodes CSASWDSDTDTQYF.

This clonotype was seen many times. V usage is TRBV5-1 and J usage is TRBJ2-3; no firm D call. This CDR3 is 18 amino acids long. Trimming shortened V by 1 base and J by 0 bases, and 18 bases separated the two germline ends. The germline V gene encodes CDR1 SGHRS and CDR2 YFSETQ. CDR3 residues: CASSLIPGNVGSTDTQYF. CDR3 DNA sequence: TGCGCCAGCAGCTTGATCCCTGGTAATGTTGGAAGCACAGATACGCAGTATTTT.

V gene TRBV6-5 combines with J gene TRBJ2-7; no clear D gene. V lost 4 bases and J 3 bases, leaving 16 bases between the germline ends. The CDR3 covers 15 residues. Germline V gene sequence: CDR1 MNHEY, CDR2 SVGAGI. The CDR3 nucleotides read TGTGCCAGCAGTTCCAGACGCTTACTGGGCTACGAGCAGTACTTC. It yields the protein CASSSRRLLGYEQYF.

This clonotype was observed a handful of times. The J gene is TRBJ2-2, the V gene TRBV11-2; 10 bases line up with TRBD2. Germline V gene lookup returns CDR1 SGHAT and CDR2 FQNNGV. This CDR3 comprises 16 residues. Losses at the gene ends were 5 bases for V and 4 bases for J; bases not matched to a gene: 7. CDR3 sequence reads: CASSLQRGGRTGELFF. CDR3 in DNA: TGTGCCAGCAGCCTCCAGCGGGGGGGCCGCACCGGGGAGCTGTTTTTT.

This clonotype showed up many times. The V and J genes are TRBV5-1 and TRBJ1-2; possibly TRBD1 for D (5 bases). The CDR3 is made up of 14 amino acids. V was trimmed by 0 bases and J by 2 bases, leaving 8 bases between them. CDR1 SGHRS and CDR2 YFSETQ come from the germline V gene. CDR3 sequence: CASSLDRRNYGYTF. CDR3 sequence (DNA): TGCGCCAGCAGCTTGGACAGGAGGAACTATGGCTACACCTTC.

This clonotype was found a few times. This sequence joins TRBV7-2 and TRBJ2-1, with TRBD2 matching over 8 bases. Germline lookup yields CDR1 SGHTA and CDR2 FQGNSA. The CDR3 runs to 16 residues. Trimming at V came to 4 bases and at J to 7 bases, leaving 12 bases not matched to a gene. The CDR3 loop is CASSSQGLVSRNEQFF. CDR3 DNA: TGTGCCAGCAGCTCGCAGGGACTAGTAAGTCGAAATGAGCAGTTCTTC.

The V and J genes are TRBV24-1 and TRBJ2-3, with D unresolved. The V gene's germline CDR1 is KGHDR and CDR2 SFDVKD. V was cut by 3 bases and J by 5 bases, with 8 bases left in between. The CDR3 has 13 residues. The DNA of the CDR3 is TGTGCCACCAGTGATCCTTCAGGAGATACGCAGTATTTT. This translates into CATSDPSGDTQYF.

In this sample, this clonotype turned up a few times. V gene TRBV20-1 combines with J gene TRBJ2-7; 8 bases match TRBD1. Germline CDR1 and CDR2: DFQATT and SNEGSKA (reference sequence). This CDR3 is built from 12 residues. J gave up 6 bases and V 7 bases, and 8 bases lay outside the gene matches. This chain's CDR3 is CSGRVGQGEQYF. The CDR3 DNA reads TGCAGTGGAAGGGTCGGACAGGGCGAGCAGTACTTC.

The CDR3 here is CSEGSGRWIGELFF. The CDR3 DNA is TGCAGTGAGGGGAGCGGGAGGTGGATCGGGGAGCTGTTTTTT. The chain carries TRBV20-1 and TRBJ2-2; 9 bases agree with TRBD2. This CDR3 is 14 amino acids long. Germline V gene lookup returns CDR1 DFQATT and CDR2 SNEGSKA (reference sequence). V was pared by 7 bases and J by 7 bases, with 10 bases of the junction left unmatched.

This clonotype came up a few times. The chain is built from TRBV2 and TRBJ2-3; possible D gene TRBD1, 6 bases. The V gene lost 7 bases and the J gene lost 8 bases, with 22 bases spanning the gap. CDR3 length equals 15 residues. Germline CDR1 SNHLY, CDR2 FYNNEI. The CDR3 region is CASIEGLGEGGTQYF. The CDR3 DNA sequence: TGTGCCAGCATCGAAGGGCTAGGGGAAGGGGGTACGCAGTATTTT.

This clonotype was seen ten or more times. This chain joins TRBV5-1 and TRBJ1-5; D unclear. Looked up from germline, CDR1 is SGHRS and CDR2 is YFSETQ. The germline V and J ends were trimmed by 4 bases and 4 bases, with 12 bases remaining between them. The CDR3 is 14 residues long. The DNA of the CDR3 is TGCGCCAGCAGCCCCGGGTCCGATAATCAGCCCCAGCATTTT. Translated, it gives CASSPGSDNQPQHF.

The V gene is TRBV20-1, the J gene TRBJ2-7; the D gene is possibly TRBD1 (6 bases). Trimming removed 0 bases from V and 0 bases from J, with 12 bases in between. This CDR3 comprises 15 residues. Germline-derived CDR1 and CDR2 are DFQATT and SNEGSKA (reference sequence). The CDR3 nucleotides are TGCAGTGCTAGAGATTGGTCAGGGGTCTCCTACGAGCAGTACTTC. This sequence encodes CSARDWSGVSYEQYF.

This clonotype was counted between two and nine times. The CDR3 DNA is TGCGCCAGCAGCTTGGAAGGGGTCCCGGAGACCCAGTACTTC. Residues: CASSLEGVPETQYF. The V and J genes are TRBV5-1 and TRBJ2-5, with D possibly TRBD1 on 5 matching bases. Deletions cut 0 bases from V and 5 bases from J, with 11 bases between. Germline-derived CDR1 and CDR2 are SGHRS and YFSETQ. The CDR3 covers 14 residues.

The chain is built from TRBV9 and TRBJ1-1, with D maybe TRBD1 (5 bases). CDR1 SGDLS and CDR2 YYNGEE come from the germline V gene. Trimming pared 0 bases from V and 1 base from J, leaving 19 bases between. This CDR3 spans 18 amino acids. This chain's CDR3 is CASSVVKPYVGPNTEAFF. The CDR3 region has the DNA TGTGCCAGCAGCGTAGTAAAACCTTATGTGGGGCCGAACACTGAAGCTTTCTTT.

This chain uses TRBV2 with TRBJ2-2; 8 nucleotides agree with TRBD1. Germline V gene sequence: CDR1 SNHLY, CDR2 FYNNEI. This CDR3 region has 14 residues. The trim removed 5 bases at V and 7 bases at J, leaving 6 bases unmatched. This CDR3 is CASSSQGAGGELFF. CDR3 DNA sequence: TGTGCCAGCAGTTCTCAGGGGGCTGGCGGGGAGCTGTTTTTT. The full variable domain, completed using reference TRBV2 and TRBJ2-2, is EPEVTQTPSHQVTQMGQEVILRCVPISNHLYFYWYRQILGQKVEFLVSFYNNEISEKSEIFDDQFSVERPDGSNFTLKIRSTKLEDSAMYFCASSSQGAGGELFFGEGSRLTVL.

This chain links TRBV24-1 with TRBJ2-1; D ambiguous. The V and J ends lost 12 bases and 5 bases respectively, with 13 bases between them. There are 12 residues in the CDR3. The germline V gene encodes CDR1 KGHDR and CDR2 SFDVKD. The CDR3 DNA sequence: TGTGCCTCGTCCGCGTCTAACAATGAGCAGTTCTTC. Its translation is CASSASNNEQFF.

The chain links TRBV27 to TRBJ2-3; 7 bases line up with TRBD2. The V gene end was trimmed by 3 bases and the J gene end by 6 bases; junction bases not matched to a gene: 9. This CDR3 is built from 15 residues. CDR1 MNHEY and CDR2 SMNVEV come from the germline V gene (reference sequence). The CDR3 loop is CASSFRAGELDTQYF. In nucleotides, the CDR3 is TGTGCCAGCAGTTTCCGCGCGGGGGAGTTGGATACGCAGTATTTT.

This clonotype was counted between two and nine times. The chain recombines TRBV29-1 with TRBJ1-2; a weak D match, TRBD1 (6 bases). The V end was cut by 7 bases, the J end by 4 bases, with 13 bases between. The CDR3 runs to 12 residues. Germline assignment: CDR1 SQVTM and CDR2 ANQGSEA. In nucleotides, the CDR3 is TGCAGCGCTATCCGAGGGGGCTATGGCTACACCTTC. Translated: CSAIRGGYGYTF.

The chain couples TRBV6-1 to TRBJ1-2, with TRBD1 as a possible D gene (6 bases). Germline CDR1 is MNHNS and CDR2 is SASEGT. Trimming left V 5 bases short and J 5 bases short, with 15 bases between. The CDR3 sequence is 14 residues long. CDR3 sequence: CASSPRRGWYGYTF. The CDR3 nucleotides are TGTGCCAGCAGTCCCCGAAGGGGGTGGTATGGCTACACCTTC.